Sequencing of this T cell receptor (beta chain) was carried out in a study of glioma-infiltrating T cells. Using RNA template, CDR3s of TCR alpha and beta were amplified with iRepertoire arm-PCR. TCRdb independently ran MiXCR on the multiplex PCR reads; one entry per CDR3 protein. The table records fewer than 90,000 distinct CDR3 sequences, about 25% of them present only once. This clonotype occurred many times. CDR1 is LGHDT and CDR2 is YNNKEL in the germline V gene (reference sequence). The CDR3 extends over 12 amino acids. Trimming removed 3 bases at V and 3 bases at J, with 5 bases between. Sequencing was carried out using glioma tissue, nonneoplastic brain tissue, or PBMCs (not recorded which). V usage is TRBV3-1 and J usage is TRBJ1-1, with D hard to call. This clonotype was sampled from a human donor with low-grade glioma or glioblastoma, undergoing nonglioma brain surgery, or in good health (not recorded which). The CDR3 DNA follows: TGTGCCAGCAGCCAGGATTACACTGAAGCTTTCTTT. Translation gives CASSQDYTEAFF.